The 17 T cell receptor beta chains reported below all come from one sample, sequenced in a study of naive and memory T cell subsets. Both TRBC1 and TRBC2 were covered by a beta constant-region primer of two equimolar oligonucleotides. Using its own MiXCR run on the UMI-ligation and nested PCR reads, TCRdb lists one record per CDR3 protein. The sample shows 140,000 to 150,000 distinct CDR3 sequences, approximately 17% of them seen only once. The specimen was naive CD4+ T cells from blood. These receptor sequences come from a human donor in good health.

The CDR3 loop reads CASSEGPQGRSSYNEQFF. CDR3 bases: TGTGCCAGCAGCGAGGGGCCTCAGGGCCGAAGCTCCTACAATGAGCAGTTCTTC. The chain employs TRBV5-5 and TRBJ2-1; D possibly matches TRBD1 or TRBD2 (5 bases each). The CDR3 is made up of 18 amino acids. Trimming removed 4 bases from V and 0 bases from J, with 20 bases in between. CDR1 SGHKS and CDR2 YYEKEE come from the germline V gene (reference sequence).

J is TRBJ1-1 and V is TRBV20-1; D perhaps matches TRBD1 (6 bases). The V gene's germline CDR1 is DFQATT and CDR2 SNEGSKA (reference sequence). Trimming took 5 bases from V and 1 from J, leaving 8 bases between them. CDR3 length equals 12 residues. The CDR3: CSALQGNTEAFF. In DNA form, the CDR3 reads TGCAGTGCTCTACAGGGGAACACTGAAGCTTTCTTT.

This sequence joins TRBV6-6 and TRBJ2-7, with 7 bases lining up with TRBD2. Germline-derived CDR1 and CDR2 are MNHNY and SVGAGI (reference sequence). The CDR3 spans 16 residues. The ends lost 2 bases at V and 2 bases at J; junction bases unmatched: 9. CDR3 sequence reads: CASSYPTGLGAYEQYF. CDR3 DNA sequence: TGTGCCAGCAGTTACCCGACCGGACTAGGGGCCTACGAGCAGTACTTC.

Of note for this clonotype: A junction end diverges from the germline sequence, so it may reflect a read error. This sequence joins TRBV5-1 and TRBJ1-5; D unresolved. Germline assignment: CDR1 SGHRS and CDR2 YFSETQ. This CDR3 spans 15 amino acids. Here the CDR3 DNA reads TGCGCCAGCAGCTTGGACAGAGATAGCAATCGGCCCCAGCATTTT. Translation: CASSLDRDSNRPQHF. Using reference TRBV5-1 and TRBJ1-5 for the parts outside the CDR3, the full variable domain is KAGVTQTPRYLIKTRGQQVTLSCSPISGHRSVSWYQQTPGQGLQFLFEYFSETQRNKGNFPGRFSGRQFSNSRSEMNVSTLELGDSALYLCASSLDRDSNRPQHFGDGTRLSIL.

The chain links TRBV12-3 or TRBV12-4 to TRBJ2-1, with TRBD1 identical over 8 bases. The trim removed 8 bases at V and 3 bases at J, leaving 12 bases unmatched. The CDR3 is 16 amino acids. CDR3 residues: CASLTGIRGRYNEQFF. CDR3 nucleotides: TGTGCCAGCCTAACCGGAATCAGGGGGCGCTACAATGAGCAGTTCTTC.

V gene TRBV19 combines with J gene TRBJ2-2; TRBD1 aligns across 7 bases. The CDR3 is 15 amino acids. Unmatched junction bases numbered 2, after V lost 4 bases and J lost 0 bases. CDR1 and CDR2 from the germline V gene are LNHDA and SQIVND (reference sequence). CDR3 nucleotide sequence: TGTGCCAGTAGTACCGGGACAGCGAACACCGGGGAGCTGTTTTTT. Its translation is CASSTGTANTGELFF.

The chain recombines TRBV29-1 with TRBJ1-1; D not resolved. V gave up 3 bases and J gave up 4 bases, with 6 bases separating them. CDR1 and CDR2 from the germline V gene are SQVTM and ANQGSEA. The CDR3 runs 11 residues. The CDR3: CSVDRITEAFF. The CDR3 nucleotides read TGCAGCGTTGACCGGATCACTGAAGCTTTCTTT.

V usage is TRBV12-3 or TRBV12-4 and J usage is TRBJ2-2; D not certain. This CDR3 spans 12 amino acids. V was pared by 5 bases and J by 6 bases, with 7 bases between. The CDR3 DNA reads as TGTGCCAGCAGTGTTATCCCCGGGGAGCTGTTTTTT. It is translated as CASSVIPGELFF.

This clonotype was seen more than once but under ten times. The chain employs TRBV20-1 and TRBJ2-3, with 7 bases matching TRBD2. The CDR3 covers 14 residues. The trim removed 4 bases at V and 0 bases at J, leaving 4 bases unmatched. Looked up from germline, CDR1 is DFQATT and CDR2 is SNEGSKA (reference sequence). The chain's CDR3 is CSATSGSSTDTQYF. CDR3 nucleotides: TGCAGTGCTACTAGCGGATCTAGCACAGATACGCAGTATTTT.

V gene TRBV28 combines with J gene TRBJ2-1; 7 positions match TRBD1. Per germline, CDR1 MDHEN and CDR2 SYDVKM. V shed 5 bases, J shed 6 bases, and the junction held 19 bases outside the gene matches. CDR3 length equals 18 residues. The CDR3: CASSGHGPDRDPVNEQFF. CDR3 bases: TGTGCCAGCAGTGGCCACGGCCCCGACAGGGACCCCGTCAATGAGCAGTTCTTC. The full variable domain, completed using reference TRBV28 and TRBJ2-1, is DVKVTQSSRYLVKRTGEKVFLECVQDMDHENMFWYRQDPGLGLRLIYFSYDVKMKEKGDIPEGYSVSREKKERFSLILESASTNQTSMYLCASSGHGPDRDPVNEQFFGPGTRLTVL.

This clonotype was counted between two and nine times. This sequence joins TRBV7-2 and TRBJ2-7; D is ambiguous. Germline V lookup: CDR1 SGHTA, CDR2 FQGNSA. With 4 bases removed from V and 2 bases from J, the gap between germline ends came to 15 bases. CDR3 length: 15 residues. The CDR3, as DNA: TGTGCCAGCAGCTCCAACGGTCTAGTTACCTACGAGCAGTACTTC. This codes for CASSSNGLVTYEQYF.

This clonotype has only a few counts. The rearrangement joins TRBV25-1 to TRBJ2-3, with D uncertain. This CDR3 is built from 13 residues. The V end was cut by 8 bases, the J end by 0 bases, with 9 bases between. The V gene's germline CDR1 is MGHDK and CDR2 SYGVNS. CDR3 DNA sequence: TGTGCCAGCCAAGCGTGGAGCACAGATACGCAGTATTTT. Protein: CASQAWSTDTQYF. The full variable domain, in which reference TRBV25-1 and TRBJ2-3 provide the parts outside the CDR3, is EADIYQTPRYLVIGTGKKITLECSQTMGHDKMYWYQQDPGMELHLIHYSYGVNSTEKGDLSSESTVSRIRTEHFPLTLESARPSHTSQYLCASQAWSTDTQYFGPGTRLTVL.

V is TRBV29-1 and J is TRBJ1-1; D ambiguous. Germline values: CDR1 SQVTM, CDR2 ANQGSEA. The V end lost 8 bases, the J end lost 0 bases, and 10 bases lay between the germline ends. This CDR3 contains 12 residues. In DNA form, the CDR3 reads TGCAGCATCTCGGGGATGAACACTGAAGCTTTCTTT. Its protein is CSISGMNTEAFF.

This clonotype appeared a few times. The chain recombines TRBV28 with TRBJ2-3; weak D call: TRBD2 (5 bases). CDR3 length: 16 residues. Per germline, CDR1 MDHEN and CDR2 SYDVKM. V was trimmed by 4 bases and J by 2 bases, leaving 16 bases between them. Here the CDR3 reads CASSSPGSAYTDTQYF. In DNA form, the CDR3 reads TGTGCCAGCAGTTCTCCGGGATCCGCATACACAGATACGCAGTATTTT. Full variable domain (remainder filled in from reference TRBV28 and TRBJ2-3): DVKVTQSSRYLVKRTGEKVFLECVQDMDHENMFWYRQDPGLGLRLIYFSYDVKMKEKGDIPEGYSVSREKKERFSLILESASTNQTSMYLCASSSPGSAYTDTQYFGPGTRLTVL.

The CDR3 protein is CASSERSRNTEAFF. In nucleotides, the CDR3 is TGTGCCAGCAGCGAAAGGAGCCGGAACACTGAAGCTTTCTTT. The chain employs TRBV3-1 and TRBJ1-1; D uncertain. V lost 5 bases and J lost 1, with 11 bases in between. Germline values: CDR1 LGHDT, CDR2 YNNKEL (reference sequence). This CDR3 has 14 amino acids.

The chain employs TRBV20-1 and TRBJ2-5; D might be TRBD1 or TRBD2, each matching 5 bases. This CDR3 contains 15 residues. In germline, CDR1 is DFQATT, CDR2 SNEGSKA (reference sequence). CDR3: CSFLPGSWGQETQYF. CDR3 nucleotide sequence: TGCTCCTTTCTCCCGGGTAGCTGGGGGCAAGAGACCCAGTACTTC.

The rearrangement joins TRBV15 to TRBJ2-1; no reliable D call. The germline CDR1 and CDR2 sequences are LNHNV and YYDKDF (reference sequence). Trimming left V 2 bases short and J 10 bases short, with 12 bases between. CDR3 length equals 13 residues. In DNA, the CDR3 is TGTGCCACCAGCAGACGACTCGAGGCGGAGCAGTTCTTC. It translates to CATSRRLEAEQFF.